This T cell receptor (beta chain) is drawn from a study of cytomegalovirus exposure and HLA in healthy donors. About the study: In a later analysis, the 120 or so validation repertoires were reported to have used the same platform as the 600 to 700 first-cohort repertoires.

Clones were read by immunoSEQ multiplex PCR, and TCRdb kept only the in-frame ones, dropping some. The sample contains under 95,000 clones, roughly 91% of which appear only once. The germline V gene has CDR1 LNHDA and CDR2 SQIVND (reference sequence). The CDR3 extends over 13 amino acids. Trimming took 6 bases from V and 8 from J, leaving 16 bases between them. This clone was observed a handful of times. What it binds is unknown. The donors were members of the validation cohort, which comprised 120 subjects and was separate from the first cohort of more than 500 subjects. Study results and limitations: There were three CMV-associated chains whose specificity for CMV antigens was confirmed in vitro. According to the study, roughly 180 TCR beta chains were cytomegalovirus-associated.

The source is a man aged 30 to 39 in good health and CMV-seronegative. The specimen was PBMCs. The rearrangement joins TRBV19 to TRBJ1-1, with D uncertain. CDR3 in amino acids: CASSREVRGEAFF. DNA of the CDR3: TGTGCCAGTAGCCGGGAGGTCCGAGGGGAAGCTTTCTTT.